In its sample, the clone carrying this T cell receptor beta chain was seen a few times. Its antigen is as yet unknown. The source of the sample is a study of identical twins. Study-wide points: Clonotypes of the beta chain that were abundant in cord blood carried fewer insertions (memory repertoires showed none). Models, which agreed with sharing between unrelated individuals, nonetheless underestimated the out-of-frame TCR alpha sharing seen in monozygotic twins.

The J segment lost 6 bases and the V segment lost 2 bases, leaving 8 bases of the junction unmatched. The CDR3 spans 14 residues. CDR1 and CDR2 (germline): SQVTM, ANQGSEA. TCRdb reprocessed the 5' RACE reads with MiXCR, giving one entry per CDR3 protein. The repertoire holds about 190,000 distinct CDR3 sequences, with 15% as singletons. These same records also appear under a second study, on T cells expressing NK-cell markers. That work adds: Several experiments added an anti-gamma-delta TCR antibody to sort only alpha-beta TCR T cells. A few of the donors also had these clonotypes leading their CD3+CD56-NKG2C+ fraction.

The chain employs TRBV29-1 and TRBJ1-2; 8 bases fit TRBD1. This TCR derives from a woman younger than 35 in good health. Sequencing used CD8+ T cells sorted from blood. The CDR3 bases are TGCAGCGTTGAAAGTTCTGGCAGGGGGCATGGCTACACCTTC. Translating it yields CSVESSGRGHGYTF.